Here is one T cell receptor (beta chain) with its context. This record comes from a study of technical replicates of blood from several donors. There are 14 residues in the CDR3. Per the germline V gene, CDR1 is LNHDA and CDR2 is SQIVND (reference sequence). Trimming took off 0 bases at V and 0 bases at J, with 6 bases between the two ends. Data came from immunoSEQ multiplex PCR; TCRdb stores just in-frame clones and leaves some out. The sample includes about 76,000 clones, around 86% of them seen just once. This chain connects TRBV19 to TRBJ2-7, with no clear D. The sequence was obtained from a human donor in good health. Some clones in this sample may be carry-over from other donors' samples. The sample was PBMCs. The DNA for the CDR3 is TGTGCCAGTAGTATAGATCGGAGCTCCTACGAGCAGTACTTC. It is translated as CASSIDRSSYEQYF. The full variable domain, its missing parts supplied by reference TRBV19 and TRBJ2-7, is DGGITQSPKYLFRKEGQNVTLSCEQNLNHDAMYWYRQDPGQGLRLIYYSQIVNDFQKGDIAEGYSVSREKKESFPLTVTSAQKNPTAFYLCASSIDRSSYEQYFGPGTRLTVT.